Described below is a single TCR beta chain sequence and its context. This entry is derived from a study of low-dose radiotherapy and immunotherapy resistance in tumors. Across the whole study: Daily intake of oral aspirin 300 mg by patients lasted four cycles and began on cycle 1 day 1.

Alpha and beta chains were covered, as first-strand cDNA relied on TRAV- and TRBV-specific primers. Both a constant-region primer and a V-primer adapter served to amplify TCRs across 15 to 25 PCR cycles. By in vitro transcription, the isolated mRNA was amplified. One entry per CDR3 protein, called by TCRdb with MiXCR from the reads. The sample consists of 11,000 or so distinct CDR3 sequences, roughly two thirds of them appearing once. Germline V lookup: CDR1 SGHRS, CDR2 YFSETQ. CDR3 length: 12 residues. The V end lost 4 bases, the J end lost 4 bases, and 8 bases lay between the germline ends. The rearrangement joins TRBV5-1 to TRBJ1-2; D is uncertain. This sequence was found in a human donor with advanced metastatic prostate, ovarian, gallbladder or colorectal cancer (not recorded which). This table probably holds off-target reads from a library built for another chain. The chain's CDR3 is CASSEGPYGYTF. The CDR3 nucleotides are TGCGCCAGCAGCGAAGGACCCTATGGCTACACCTTC.